This TCR beta chain was sequenced for a study of blood T cells in healthy people across ages. General study results and limits: In long-lived donors, naive CD4+ cell counts and diversity exceeded those of aged donors. Observed TCR beta diversity showed a strong correlation with the percentage of naive T cells as measured by flow cytometry.

The second PCR ran roughly 7 to 11 cycles with a sample-barcoded 5' primer and J-beta primers. TCRdb fed the 5' RACE reads into MiXCR, producing one record per CDR3 protein. This sample yields about 680,000 distinct CDR3 sequences, of which approximately 49% are seen a single time; approximately 32% belongs to the top ten. The ends were cut back, 4 bases at V and 7 bases at J, with 9 bases in the middle. CDR1 and CDR2 (germline): MNHEY, SMNVEV (reference sequence). This CDR3 spans 12 amino acids. A note on this clonotype: Its matching antigen is unknown.

The V gene is TRBV27, the J gene TRBJ2-3; tentatively, D is TRBD2 (6 bases). Sequenced: blood. The TCR originated in a woman aged 55-69 years in good health. CDR3 protein: CASSSGLNTQYF. Here the CDR3 DNA reads TGTGCCAGCAGTTCGGGACTTAATACGCAGTATTTT.